This T cell receptor (beta chain) comes out of a study of tumor-infiltrating lymphocytes in primary liver carcinoma. Turning to the study itself: Patients, male and female, were 30 to 69 years old.

To note about this clonotype: The antigen is unknown.

Study-wide points: Tumor top-250-clone fractions significantly exceeded those of blood (p = 0.039).

The CDR3 is 16 residues long. Germline V lookup: CDR1 MNHEY, CDR2 SVGEGT. J gave up 7 bases and V 6 bases, and 18 bases lay outside the gene matches. cDNA specific to TCR beta was made from 500 ng of total RNA, with a constant-region primer employed for priming. It was through three nested multiplex PCR rounds of slightly modified ARM-PCR that TCR beta libraries arose. Researchers ran the first two PCR rounds for 9 to 10 cycles each with TRBV1-TRBV30 forward primers and a C-beta reverse primer. TCRdb re-called the multiplex PCR reads with MiXCR, one entry per CDR3 protein. The data contain about 22,000 distinct CDR3 sequences, 60% to 80% of them singletons. Co-extraction of both nucleic acids (RNA and DNA) used about 17-31 mg of unsorted bulk tissue. Chronic HBV infection, which was untreated, was present in the patients. Every tumor specimen contained over 75% viable tumor cells.

The rearrangement uses TRBV6-2 or TRBV6-3 and TRBJ2-7; 7 bases line up with TRBD2. Input material: liver tumor tissue from sampling region 1. As to subset: tumor region T1, superior pole. This clonotype was sampled from a woman aged 25-40 years with primary liver carcinoma and hepatitis B virus infection. CDR3 DNA sequence: TGTGCCAGCAGACATCTGGTCGGGGGAGGGCAGGGAGAGCAGTACTTC. Residues: CASRHLVGGGQGEQYF.